The source of this T cell receptor beta chain is a study of blood T cell repertoires in COVID-19 (dated by TCRdb to the early 2020s). As for the study more broadly: Samples covering the acute and convalescent phases of COVID-19 were provided by collaborators in the United States, Italy and Spain. The prospective study material was composed of cDNA or gDNA derived from T cells, B-cell-depleted T cells, or PBMCs. Deeply sampled blood TCRbeta repertoires from subjects exposed to, actively infected with, or recovered from COVID-19 were included in the dataset. The repertoires were released in a freely available public database intended as a resource for research on the immune response to SARS-CoV-2. The samples were drawn from the first 160 participants of the ongoing ImmuneRACE study and from over 950 subjects provided by 6 global collaborators. Sample metadata almost always included a de-identified subject ID, COVID-19 status, age in years and sex. Where HLA class I and class II types were available, the types were taken from metadata supplied by the sample provider, not from assay-based typing. What the work shows at the level of the full study, not this receptor alone: The quantity of clinical and demographic metadata differed by source and by participant and was supplied without curation.

This clone came up a few times. Its antigen target is currently unknown. Base quality data are lacking; no much larger clone is found one base away. TCRbeta CDR3 regions were amplified from genomic DNA by means of the immunoSEQ Assay, a bias-controlled multiplex PCR. In the paper's pipeline: Within the assay, amplification of reference gene primers was used to estimate how many nucleated cells each sample contained. To quantify the absolute abundance of each unique TCRbeta CDR3 rearrangement, sequence reads were collapsed and filtered. For each sample, productive Simpson clonality was calculated as the square root of Simpson's diversity index over productive rearrangements. In TCRdb, the immuneACCESS table is reduced to in-frame sequences with V and J assigned. These tables do not hold every clone; where another copy was compared, an unresolved V gene accounts for under half, and the others remain unexplained. That table gives V, J and clone size, and the DNA gave D and trimming. The sample yields 130,000 or so clones; 70% to 85% were counted once. The top ten clonotypes cover approximately 10% of the sample.

In the prospective study, participants were roughly 18 to 100 years old, resided in about two dozen geographic areas of the United States, and were enrolled through a virtual design. Cohort assignment in the prospective study relied on participant-reported clinical history from a screening survey and a study questionnaire. Recovered participants in ImmuneRACE Cohort 3 were defined as having two consecutive negative NP/OP PCR tests, clearance from a healthcare professional, or resolution of symptoms. In the prospective study, mobile phlebotomists collected whole blood, serum and a nasopharyngeal or oropharyngeal swab from each participant. Additional blood draws and questionnaires over an approximately 2-month period could optionally be provided by prospective study participants. Before DNA extraction, prospective study blood samples were shipped either frozen or at room temperature. Sequencing used PBMCs or T cells enriched from blood (not recorded which). This clonotype was obtained from a man over 45 who had recovered from COVID-19.

The CDR3 has the sequence CASSYGLARQETQYF. The DNA sequence is TGTGCCAGCAGCTACGGACTAGCGAGACAAGAGACCCAGTACTTC. This chain joins TRBV7-8 to TRBJ2-5; 9 nucleotides in the junction match TRBD2. The germline V gene sets CDR1 to SGHVS and CDR2 to FQNEAQ. The CDR3 goes from the cysteine to the phenylalanine over 15 residues. Only the CDR3 part of the read is kept: 45 bases, read in frame from the first base. V is cut back by 4 bases and J by 2 bases, with 5 bases in the junction unmatched.